These 13 T cell receptor beta chains were all obtained from the same sample, sequenced in a study of T cell changes during pregnancy in multiple sclerosis (dated by TCRdb to between 2017 and 2020). Library prep was done by the immunoSEQ multiplex PCR assay. In its TCRdb copy, this immuneACCESS table keeps in-frame sequences only and misses some clones. Where compared with another copy, unresolved V genes explain less than half of these, and the others have no known cause. The sample contains 60,000 to 70,000 clones, roughly 91% of them found a single time. 1% to 1.5% of the sample is taken by the ten largest. Sequencing was performed on peripheral blood, taken after pregnancy. These receptors all stem from a female donor in good health, enrolled as a control in a pregnancy study.

This clone was seen a few times. This chain uses TRBV5-1 with TRBJ1-2, with TRBD1 identical over 10 bases. CDR1 and CDR2 (germline): SGHRS, YFSETQ. Trimming removed 0 bases from V and 0 bases from J; junction bases left unmatched: 8. The CDR3 sequence is 18 residues long. CDR3 loop: CASSLADRGPKTNYGYTF. The DNA of the CDR3 is TGCGCCAGCAGCTTGGCCGACAGGGGGCCTAAAACTAACTATGGCTACACCTTC. The full variable domain, its missing parts supplied by reference TRBV5-1 and TRBJ1-2, is KAGVTQTPRYLIKTRGQQVTLSCSPISGHRSVSWYQQTPGQGLQFLFEYFSETQRNKGNFPGRFSGRQFSNSRSEMNVSTLELGDSALYLCASSLADRGPKTNYGYTFGSGTRLTVV.

V is TRBV5-4 and J is TRBJ2-7; tentative D call: TRBD2 (6 bases). V was cut by 2 bases and J by 5 bases, with 14 bases left in between. The CDR3 has 14 residues. Germline-derived CDR1 and CDR2 are SGHNT and YYREEE (reference sequence). The CDR3 region is CASSFGGRVDEQYF. The DNA for the CDR3 is TGTGCCAGCAGCTTCGGGGGAAGGGTCGACGAGCAGTACTTC.

The chain employs TRBV4-2 and TRBJ2-5; D might be TRBD1 (6 bases). The length of the CDR3 is 17 residues. Germline CDR1 reads LGHNA; CDR2 reads YNFKEQ. The ends were cut back, 4 bases at V and 5 bases at J, with 23 bases in the middle. The CDR3 sequence is CASSLGEGGQRRETQYF. In nucleotides, the CDR3 is TGTGCCAGCAGCCTTGGCGAAGGAGGACAGAGGAGGGAGACCCAGTACTTC.

The chain links TRBV7-2 to TRBJ1-2; tentative D call: TRBD1 (5 bases). Trimming stripped 4 bases from V and 4 bases from J, with 13 bases between. Germline CDR1 and CDR2: SGHTA and FQGNSA. The CDR3 has 14 amino acids. This chain's CDR3 is CASSSWGGFYGYTF. For the CDR3, the DNA is TGTGCCAGCAGCTCCTGGGGGGGATTCTATGGCTACACCTTC.

The rearrangement uses TRBV5-8 and TRBJ1-5, with D perhaps TRBD1 (5 bases). Germline V gene data show CDR1 as SGHTS and CDR2 as YDEGEE. The length of the CDR3 is 13 residues. The V gene lost 3 bases and the J gene lost 2 bases, with 6 bases spanning the gap. The CDR3 region has the DNA TGTGCCAGCAGCTCACAGGGCAATCAGCCCCAGCATTTT. Encoded protein: CASSSQGNQPQHF.

This clone is a singleton in its sample. The chain links TRBV4-2 to TRBJ2-2, with D perhaps TRBD2 (5 bases). The length of the CDR3 is 16 residues. The ends were cut back, 4 bases at V and 2 bases at J, with 14 bases in the middle. Per the germline V gene, CDR1 is LGHNA and CDR2 is YNFKEQ. CDR3 DNA: TGTGCCAGCAGCCCCCTCGGGAAGGGAAACACCGGGGAGCTGTTTTTT. As protein: CASSPLGKGNTGELFF.

The V gene is TRBV2, the J gene TRBJ2-5; 10 nucleotides align to TRBD2. This CDR3 has 14 amino acids. V gave up 7 bases and J gave up 2 bases; unmatched junction bases: 4. CDR1 is SNHLY, CDR2 FYNNEI, per germline. CDR3: CASKASGGQETQYF. DNA for the CDR3: TGTGCCAGCAAGGCTAGCGGGGGTCAAGAGACCCAGTACTTC.

This rearrangement joins TRBV19 to TRBJ1-1; 7 nucleotides align to TRBD1. The germline gives CDR1 LNHDA, CDR2 SQIVND (reference sequence). This CDR3 comprises 13 residues. The ends lost 8 bases at V and 1 base at J; junction bases unmatched: 4. The CDR3 is CASEYRGNTEAFF. The CDR3 DNA reads TGTGCCAGTGAGTACAGGGGGAACACTGAAGCTTTCTTT.

This clone was seen only a few times. The rearrangement joins TRBV4-3 to TRBJ1-1; D gene ambiguous. Germline V lookup: CDR1 LGHNA, CDR2 YSLEER. The V end was cut by 0 bases, the J end by 12 bases, with 17 bases between. CDR3 length: 14 residues. The CDR3 DNA is TGCGCCAGCAGCCAAGAGGGCGGGAGGGAGGTACCTTTCTTT. This sequence encodes CASSQEGGREVPFF.

This clone showed up just a few times. V usage is TRBV6-5 and J usage is TRBJ1-1; D possibly corresponds to TRBD1 (6 bases). Trimming pared 6 bases from V and 8 bases from J, leaving 13 bases between. Per germline, CDR1 MNHEY and CDR2 SVGAGI. The length of the CDR3 is 12 residues. CDR3 sequence (DNA): TGTGCCAGCAGATCCACAGGGTTAGAAGCTTTCTTT. Residues: CASRSTGLEAFF.

This clone appeared a single time. The chain links TRBV9 to TRBJ1-5; a possible D gene is TRBD1 (6 bases). This CDR3 contains 16 residues. The germline V gene has CDR1 SGDLS and CDR2 YYNGEE. The germline V and J ends were trimmed by 3 bases and 0 bases, with 13 bases remaining between them. CDR3 loop: CASSGSAGDSNQPQHF. The CDR3 DNA sequence: TGTGCCAGCAGCGGTTCTGCAGGGGATAGCAATCAGCCCCAGCATTTT.

The CDR3 sequence is CASSPQGGREYNSPLHF. CDR3 coding DNA: TGCGCCAGCAGCCCCCAAGGAGGGAGGGAGTATAATTCACCCCTCCACTTT. The rearrangement uses TRBV5-1 and TRBJ1-6, with D uncertain. The CDR3 runs to 17 residues. V lost 4 bases, J lost 4 bases, and 18 bases lay in between. Germline V CDR1 and CDR2: SGHRS, YFSETQ.

V gene TRBV6-5 combines with J gene TRBJ2-2; D is possibly TRBD2 (5 bases). This CDR3 region has 15 residues. The germline V gene encodes CDR1 MNHEY and CDR2 SVGAGI. Between the trimmed V and J ends, which lost 0 bases and 3 bases, there was a span of 8 bases. CDR3 protein: CASSYSSGYTGELFF. CDR3 nucleotides: TGTGCCAGCAGTTACTCAAGCGGATACACCGGGGAGCTGTTTTTT.